Shown below are 16 T cell receptor beta chains from a single sample sequenced in a study of identical twins' blood T cells. Via MiXCR, TCRdb re-called the 5' RACE reads, giving one row per CDR3 protein. The data contain 400,000 or so distinct CDR3 sequences, under 30% of them singletons. The sequenced material came from PBMCs. All receptors come from a woman aged 18-55 years in good health.

The chain has TRBV5-6 and TRBJ1-2; no reliable D call. CDR1 is SGHDT, CDR2 YYEEEE, per germline. V gave up 1 base and J gave up 4 bases, with 8 bases separating them. The CDR3 covers 13 residues. The CDR3 spells CASSLTDGYGYTF. CDR3 bases: TGTGCCAGCAGCTTGACGGACGGCTATGGCTACACCTTC.

The chain is built from TRBV12-5 and TRBJ1-1; D gene ambiguous. The V and J ends lost 7 bases and 4 bases respectively, with 7 bases between them. The V gene's germline CDR1 is LGHNT and CDR2 FRNRAP. CDR3 length: 11 amino acids. The CDR3 loop is CASAESTEAFF. The CDR3 region has the DNA TGTGCTAGTGCCGAGAGCACTGAAGCTTTCTTT.

This clonotype has just a few counts. This sequence joins TRBV3-1 and TRBJ2-7; TRBD2 might be the D (5 bases). Trimming removed 0 bases from V and 8 bases from J, with 8 bases in between. CDR3 size: 12 residues. The germline CDR1 and CDR2 sequences are LGHDT and YNNKEL (reference sequence). CDR3 DNA sequence: TGTGCCAGCAGCCAAGAGGGAGTGAAGCAGTACTTC. Translating it yields CASSQEGVKQYF.

This clonotype was seen a handful of times. The chain has TRBV20-1 and TRBJ2-1, with D hard to call. The V gene's germline CDR1 is DFQATT and CDR2 SNEGSKA (reference sequence). The V end was cut by 5 bases, the J end by 6 bases, with 11 bases between. The CDR3 consists of 12 residues. Written as DNA, the CDR3 is TGCAGTGCTTCCGGGCCGGGCAATGAGCAGTTCTTC. It codes for CSASGPGNEQFF.

V is TRBV5-8 and J is TRBJ1-5; tentatively, D is TRBD1 (6 bases). Germline V gives CDR1 SGHTS, CDR2 YDEGEE. V shed 1 base and J shed 7 bases, with 15 bases lying between them. There are 15 residues in the CDR3. CDR3 nucleotides: TGTGCCAGCAGCTTGTATCAGGGGTCAAGACAGCCCCAGCATTTT. As protein: CASSLYQGSRQPQHF.

V is TRBV6-2 or TRBV6-3 and J is TRBJ1-1; D is ambiguous. The germline V gene encodes CDR1 MNHEY and CDR2 SVGEGT. The CDR3 spans 15 residues. The CDR3, as DNA: TGTGCGGCCGGTAGGCTCCCCTTTACAGCGACTGAAGCTTTCTTT. Protein sequence: CAAGRLPFTATEAFF.

The chain combines TRBV29-1 with TRBJ2-1; 11 nucleotides agree with TRBD2. The length of the CDR3 is 15 residues. J was trimmed by 2 bases and V by 1 base; bases with no gene match: 1. Germline CDR1 is SQVTM and CDR2 is ANQGSEA. The CDR3 region is CSVEGLAGTYNEQFF. In nucleotides, the CDR3 is TGCAGCGTTGAAGGACTAGCGGGGACCTACAATGAGCAGTTCTTC.

This clonotype showed up just a few times. The chain combines TRBV29-1 with TRBJ1-2; possibly TRBD1 for D (5 bases). This CDR3 region has 16 residues. The germline V and J ends were trimmed by 7 bases and 2 bases, with 23 bases remaining between them. The germline V gene encodes CDR1 SQVTM and CDR2 ANQGSEA. CDR3 protein: CSAELLRDGGNYGYTF. CDR3 sequence (DNA): TGCAGCGCGGAACTACTTAGGGACGGAGGCAACTATGGCTACACCTTC.

This clonotype was observed a handful of times. CDR3 loop: CASSPPLGSSTEAFF. The CDR3 DNA reads TGTGCCAGCAGCCCCCCCCTAGGTTCAAGCACTGAAGCTTTCTTT. J is TRBJ1-1 and V is TRBV7-6; unclear D gene. Germline CDR1 SGHVS, CDR2 FNYEAQ. With 5 bases removed from V and 4 bases from J, the gap between germline ends came to 17 bases. The CDR3 is 15 residues long. The complete variable domain, with remaining parts taken from reference TRBV7-6 and TRBJ1-1, reads GAGVSQSPRYKVTKRGQDVALRCDPISGHVSLYWYRQALGQGPEFLTYFNYEAQQDKSGLPNDRFSAERPEGSISTLTIQRTEQRDSAMYRCASSPPLGSSTEAFFGQGTRLTVV.

For the CDR3, the DNA is TGTGCCAGCAGTTACTCGTTCTCCGGGGAGCTGTTTTTT. Its protein is CASSYSFSGELFF. This chain links TRBV6-5 with TRBJ2-2; D not resolved. V was trimmed by 0 bases and J by 6 bases, leaving 5 bases between them. The CDR3 loop spans 13 amino acids. Per the germline V gene, CDR1 is MNHEY and CDR2 is SVGAGI.

Details on this clonotype: A much larger clone lies one base from this, so it may be a read error. V usage is TRBV7-9 and J usage is TRBJ2-5; D is unresolved. The CDR3 totals 12 residues. In germline, CDR1 is SEHNR, CDR2 FQNEAQ (reference sequence). CDR3 sequence: CASGLRSETQYF. The CDR3 nucleotides are TGTGCCAGCGGCTTAAGGTCGGAGACCCAGTACTTC.

V usage is TRBV5-1 and J usage is TRBJ2-7; no clear D gene. CDR1 is SGHRS and CDR2 is YFSETQ in the germline V gene. The length of the CDR3 is 11 residues. Trimming cost V 7 bases and J 7 bases, with 12 bases left between them. The CDR3 here is CASASLGEQYF. The CDR3 region has the DNA TGCGCCAGCGCTTCATTGGGGGAGCAGTACTTC.

The genes are TRBV9 and TRBJ1-3; no firm D call. There are 14 residues in the CDR3. Germline V gene sequence: CDR1 SGDLS, CDR2 YYNGEE. Trimming took off 6 bases at V and 0 bases at J, with 10 bases between the two ends. The CDR3 is CASNTVNSGNTIYF. For the CDR3, the DNA is TGTGCCAGCAACACAGTGAACTCTGGAAACACCATATATTTT.

V is TRBV10-3 and J is TRBJ1-2; tentative D call: TRBD1 (6 bases). Between the trimmed V and J ends, which lost 9 bases and 3 bases, there was a span of 20 bases. This CDR3 region has 15 residues. In germline, CDR1 is ENHRY, CDR2 SYGVKD. This chain's CDR3 is CAIQWRDIRDYGYTF. CDR3 bases: TGTGCCATTCAGTGGCGGGACATTCGGGACTATGGCTACACCTTC.

This clonotype occurred a few times. The chain links TRBV20-1 to TRBJ2-3, with 7 nucleotides matching TRBD2. The junction had 3 bases not matched to a gene; V was cut back by 6 bases and J by 0 bases. Germline V gene sequence: CDR1 DFQATT, CDR2 SNEGSKA (reference sequence). This CDR3 contains 13 residues. The CDR3 DNA follows: TGCAGTGCAGAAGCGGGAAGCACAGATACGCAGTATTTT. It yields the protein CSAEAGSTDTQYF.

This clonotype was detected only a few times. A read error may produce the germline difference seen at one junction end. This rearrangement joins TRBV5-1 to TRBJ2-3; D gene unclear. Germline V CDR1 and CDR2: SGHRS, YFSETQ. The CDR3 is 14 residues long. The CDR3 nucleotides read TGCGCCGGCAGCTTGAGTGCTGCTTGGGATACGCAGTATTTT. This translates into CAGSLSAAWDTQYF.